The sequence of this T cell receptor beta chain was determined in a study of blood T cell repertoires in COVID-19. In the study overall: Spain, Italy and the United States supplied samples that represented acute and convalescent COVID-19. T cells, B-cell-depleted T cells, or PBMCs supplied cDNA or gDNA.

In the original processing: Reference gene primer amplification yielded estimated nucleated cell counts. Method: immunoSEQ multiplex PCR; TCRdb's copy keeps in-frame clones and lacks some. Clone size and V and J calls were adopted from that table, with D and trimming inferred from the DNA. Here the sample spans 130,000 or so clones, roughly four fifths being singletons. With 0 bases removed from V and 2 bases from J, the gap between germline ends came to 8 bases. Germline V gene data show CDR1 as SGHRS and CDR2 as YFSETQ. The length of the CDR3 is 15 residues. To note about this clone: Additional DNA sequences in this sample encode the identical CDR3.

V and J are TRBV5-1 and TRBJ2-2, with D unclear. The sequencing input was peripheral blood. This receptor was taken from a human donor in a cohort sampled during active COVID-19. CDR3 coding DNA: TGCGCCAGCAGCTTGGAACGCGGCAACACCGGGGAGCTGTTTTTT. It yields the protein CASSLERGNTGELFF.